This paragraph covers one T cell receptor (beta chain) sequence. The data belong to a study of blood T cell repertoires in COVID-19. Study-wide background: Sources were T cells, B-cell-depleted T cells, or PBMCs; the material itself was cDNA or gDNA.

CDR3 length equals 14 residues. Germline CDR1 is SGHVS and CDR2 is FNYEAQ. Trimming took 2 bases from V and 5 from J, leaving 9 bases between them. TCRdb's table, derived via immunoSEQ multiplex PCR, lists solely in-frame clones and lacks some. The data hold approximately 150,000 clones, with less than 85% observed a single time. The TCR was taken from a woman at least 80 years old with acute or convalescent COVID-19. The sequenced sample consisted of peripheral blood. V gene TRBV7-6 combines with J gene TRBJ1-4; D gene uncertain. This CDR3 reads CASSLRPGNEKLFF. CDR3 DNA: TGTGCCAGCAGCTTACGGCCGGGGAATGAAAAACTGTTTTTT.